This entry lists 25 T cell receptor beta chains sequenced from one sample in a study of technical replicates of blood from several donors. The assay was immunoSEQ multiplex PCR, and TCRdb's table has in-frame clones only and misses some. The sample holds 50,000 to 70,000 clones, 86% seen once. Sequencing input: PBMCs. These receptors were taken from a human donor in good health. Some clones in this sample may be carry-over from other donors' samples.

This clone was counted a few times. The chain has TRBV7-9 and TRBJ2-5; D is possibly TRBD1 (6 bases). Germline-derived CDR1 and CDR2 are SEHNR and FQNEAQ (reference sequence). Trimming cost V 5 bases and J 5 bases, with 18 bases left between them. The CDR3 spans 15 residues. CDR3 DNA: TGTGCCAGCAGCCCGAGAAGTGGGGGCTGGGAGACCCAGTACTTC. This gives the protein CASSPRSGGWETQYF.

The chain couples TRBV10-3 to TRBJ1-1; 8 bases map to TRBD1. Germline CDR1 is ENHRY and CDR2 is SYGVKD. This CDR3 region has 14 residues. The V segment lost 8 bases and the J segment 3 bases; nucleotides outside the gene matches: 8. The CDR3 region has the DNA TGTGCCATCGGGCAGGGGGCAGGACACACTGAAGCTTTCTTT. This gives the protein CAIGQGAGHTEAFF.

The chain joins TRBV7-9 to TRBJ2-7; unclear D gene. CDR3 length equals 11 residues. The germline gives CDR1 SEHNR, CDR2 FQNEAQ (reference sequence). Between the trimmed V and J ends, which lost 8 bases and 2 bases, there was a span of 7 bases. Written as DNA, the CDR3 is TGTGCCAGCGGCTCGGCCTACGAGCAGTACTTC. Protein: CASGSAYEQYF.

The V call is TRBV18, the J call TRBJ1-6, with D possibly TRBD1 on 5 matching bases. Germline CDR1 reads KGHSH; CDR2 reads LQKENI. Trimming took off 4 bases at V and 4 bases at J, with 17 bases between the two ends. The CDR3 runs 17 residues. Here the CDR3 reads CASSHTGGIFYNSPLHF. The CDR3, as DNA: TGTGCCAGCTCACATACGGGGGGGATATTTTATAATTCACCCCTCCACTTT.

The genes are TRBV4-2 and TRBJ1-1; a possible D gene is TRBD1 (5 bases). With 4 bases removed from V and 0 bases from J, the gap between germline ends came to 15 bases. CDR3 size: 16 residues. Germline CDR1 is LGHNA and CDR2 is YNFKEQ. The chain's CDR3 is CASSPLGQVMNTEAFF. CDR3 nucleotides: TGTGCCAGCAGCCCCCTGGGGCAAGTAATGAACACTGAAGCTTTCTTT.

J is TRBJ2-7 and V is TRBV6-1; 7 bases match TRBD1. V shed 8 bases and J 5 bases; nucleotides not matched to a gene: 12. The CDR3 sequence is 14 residues long. CDR1 MNHNS and CDR2 SASEGT come from the germline V gene. The CDR3 region has the DNA TGTGCCAGCTATCGACAGGGTAGCATCAACGAGCAGTACTTC. This codes for CASYRQGSINEQYF.

The chain combines TRBV29-1 with TRBJ1-5; 8 bases are shared with TRBD1. The CDR3 has 14 residues. Losses at the gene ends were 6 bases for V and 3 bases for J; bases not matched to a gene: 7. Germline loops: CDR1 SQVTM, CDR2 ANQGSEA. CDR3 sequence: CSVTGTGPNQPQHF. As DNA, the CDR3 is TGCAGCGTGACTGGGACAGGCCCCAATCAGCCCCAGCATTTT. The full variable domain, its missing parts supplied by reference TRBV29-1 and TRBJ1-5, is SAVISQKPSRDICQRGTSLTIQCQVDSQVTMMFWYRQQPGQSLTLIATANQGSEATYESGFVIDKFPISRPNLTFSTLTVSNMSPEDSSIYLCSVTGTGPNQPQHFGDGTRLSIL.

The V and J genes are TRBV2 and TRBJ2-1; TRBD2 matches at 9 bases. Germline CDR1 is SNHLY and CDR2 is FYNNEI. The CDR3 is 16 residues long. With 9 bases clipped from V and 0 bases from J, the junction kept 9 bases outside the gene matches. This CDR3 is CARRGLAGSSYNEQFF. Here the CDR3 DNA reads TGTGCCAGGAGAGGCCTAGCGGGGAGCTCCTACAATGAGCAGTTCTTC.

The V gene is TRBV5-1, the J gene TRBJ2-2, with TRBD1 matching over 8 bases. The germline CDR1 and CDR2 sequences are SGHRS and YFSETQ. The CDR3 covers 15 residues. V dropped 4 bases and J dropped 3; count of bases not matched to a gene: 5. The CDR3 sequence: CASSRTGLDTGELFF. CDR3 in DNA: TGCGCCAGCAGCCGGACAGGGTTAGACACCGGGGAGCTGTTTTTT.

The rearrangement uses TRBV7-6 and TRBJ2-1; D possibly corresponds to TRBD2 (6 bases). Germline V lookup: CDR1 SGHVS, CDR2 FNYEAQ. Deletions cut 5 bases from V and 2 bases from J, with 19 bases between. The CDR3 covers 17 residues. CDR3 nucleotides: TGTGCCAGCAGCGGAGGAGGGTGGGGAGACCCCTACAATGAGCAGTTCTTC. It translates to CASSGGGWGDPYNEQFF.

This chain links TRBV7-3 with TRBJ2-1; 12 positions match TRBD1. Germline CDR1 SGHTA, CDR2 FQGTGA. J lost 8 bases, V lost 5 bases, and 10 bases had no gene match. The CDR3 has 16 residues. The CDR3 loop is CASSPRQGQGAHEQFF. CDR3 sequence (DNA): TGTGCCAGCAGCCCCCGTCAGGGACAGGGGGCTCATGAGCAGTTCTTC.

This chain joins TRBV4-2 and TRBJ2-1; possibly TRBD2 for D (7 bases). The CDR3 sequence is 20 residues long. Trimming stripped 4 bases from V and 4 bases from J, with 29 bases between. CDR1 and CDR2 (germline): LGHNA, YNFKEQ. Here the CDR3 reads CASSRESGGGLTSSYNEQFF. The CDR3 DNA reads TGTGCCAGCAGCCGAGAATCGGGGGGCGGATTGACCTCTTCTTACAATGAGCAGTTCTTC.

V gene TRBV7-9 combines with J gene TRBJ2-3; TRBD2 matches 10 bases. The CDR3 has 16 amino acids. V gave up 4 bases and J gave up 2 bases; unmatched junction bases: 6. CDR1 is SEHNR, CDR2 FQNEAQ, per germline (reference sequence). The CDR3 sequence: CASSSYLAGATDTQYF. The CDR3 DNA reads as TGTGCCAGCAGCTCTTATCTAGCGGGAGCCACAGATACGCAGTATTTT.

The V and J genes are TRBV7-2 and TRBJ2-1, with 12 bases fitting TRBD2. J was trimmed by 9 bases and V by 3 bases; bases with no gene match: 9. Germline V CDR1 and CDR2: SGHTA, FQGNSA. CDR3 length: 16 residues. CDR3 region: CASSFAGTSGLGEQFF. The DNA for the CDR3 is TGTGCCAGCAGCTTCGCTGGGACTAGCGGGTTAGGTGAGCAGTTCTTC.

The chain is built from TRBV6-5 and TRBJ2-7, with TRBD1 as a possible D gene (6 bases). Germline CDR1 and CDR2: MNHEY and SVGAGI. Trimming removed 0 bases from V and 0 bases from J, with 9 bases in between. The CDR3 sequence is 15 residues long. CDR3 loop: CASSYSGDTSYEQYF. The CDR3 region has the DNA TGTGCCAGCAGTTACTCTGGGGACACCTCCTACGAGCAGTACTTC.

The CDR3 spells CASSLGDRTGETQYF. The CDR3 DNA sequence: TGTGCCAGCAGCTTAGGGGACAGGACAGGGGAGACCCAGTACTTC. The chain has TRBV7-9 and TRBJ2-5; TRBD1 matches 8 bases. Germline CDR1 is SEHNR and CDR2 is FQNEAQ (reference sequence). With 1 base clipped from V and 5 bases from J, the junction kept 6 bases outside the gene matches. The CDR3 is 15 amino acids.

The V call is TRBV9, the J call TRBJ1-6, with 8 bases that match TRBD1. The CDR3 contains 17 residues. V lost 0 bases, J lost 9 bases, and 11 bases stayed unmatched. Germline V lookup: CDR1 SGDLS, CDR2 YYNGEE. CDR3 bases: TGTGCCAGCAGCGTAGTTGAACAGGGGGTAGTCGCTTCACCCCTCCACTTT. It translates to CASSVVEQGVVASPLHF.

This clone occurred once. The rearrangement links TRBV7-3 to TRBJ2-1, with D perhaps TRBD2 (6 bases). CDR1 is SGHTA and CDR2 is FQGTGA in the germline V gene. Trimming left V 4 bases short and J 11 bases short, with 21 bases between. The CDR3 loop spans 15 amino acids. For the CDR3, the DNA is TGTGCCAGCAGCTCGTCCGGGACTTCGGAATTCAAGCAGTTCTTC. Amino acids: CASSSSGTSEFKQFF.

The chain combines TRBV5-1 with TRBJ2-1; 7 nucleotides align to TRBD1. V dropped 4 bases and J dropped 5; count of bases not matched to a gene: 6. The CDR3 spans 14 residues. CDR1 SGHRS and CDR2 YFSETQ come from the germline V gene. CDR3 nucleotide sequence: TGCGCCAGCAGCGAGGGACAGCCGAACAATGAGCAGTTCTTC. Translated, it gives CASSEGQPNNEQFF.

The gene calls are TRBV29-1 and TRBJ2-7; 10 bases align to TRBD2. The length of the CDR3 is 13 residues. From germline, CDR1 is SQVTM and CDR2 ANQGSEA. V was pared by 6 bases and J by 2 bases, with 4 bases of the junction left unmatched. The CDR3 reads CSVHGTSAYEQYF. The CDR3 DNA follows: TGCAGCGTCCACGGGACTAGCGCCTACGAGCAGTACTTC.

The table lists this clone with a few counts. The junction shows a germline mismatch at one end, possibly a read error. This sequence joins TRBV13 and TRBJ1-1; the match to TRBD1 covers 11 bases. Per the germline V gene, CDR1 is PRHDT and CDR2 is FYEKMQ (reference sequence). This CDR3 contains 14 residues. CDR3 sequence reads: CASSLGTGGAEAFF. CDR3 sequence (DNA): TGCGCCAGCAGCTTAGGGACAGGGGGTGCTGAAGCTTTCTTT.

The chain joins TRBV10-3 to TRBJ1-4; possibly TRBD1 for D (6 bases). There are 12 residues in the CDR3. V gave up 4 bases and J gave up 8 bases, with 8 bases separating them. CDR1 is ENHRY and CDR2 is SYGVKD in the germline V gene. As DNA, the CDR3 is TGTGCCATCAGTGTGAGGGGGGAAAAACTGTTTTTT. Translation gives CAISVRGEKLFF.

The chain has TRBV10-3 and TRBJ1-1; D uncertain. This CDR3 has 13 amino acids. Trimming shortened V by 5 bases and J by 2 bases, and 9 bases separated the two germline ends. Germline V gene data show CDR1 as ENHRY and CDR2 as SYGVKD. The CDR3 reads CAISYGSNTEAFF. CDR3 bases: TGTGCCATCAGTTACGGGTCAAACACTGAAGCTTTCTTT.

This clone was picked up one time. This chain joins TRBV7-9 and TRBJ2-7; 7 positions agree with TRBD2. Germline lookup yields CDR1 SEHNR and CDR2 FQNEAQ (reference sequence). This CDR3 region has 15 residues. J gave up 1 base and V 8 bases, and 11 bases lay outside the gene matches. The CDR3 region has the DNA TGTGCCAGCGAGCGGGGCTACGATTTATCCTACGAGCAGTACTTC. This codes for CASERGYDLSYEQYF.

The V call is TRBV19, the J call TRBJ1-1, with no clear D. The CDR3 runs 11 residues. In germline, CDR1 is LNHDA, CDR2 SQIVND (reference sequence). V lost 10 bases and J 3 bases, leaving 9 bases between the germline ends. The CDR3 loop is CAIKEDTEAFF. In DNA form, the CDR3 reads TGTGCCATCAAGGAGGACACTGAAGCTTTCTTT. Based on the CDR3 plus reference TRBV19 and TRBJ1-1, the full variable domain is DGGITQSPKYLFRKEGQNVTLSCEQNLNHDAMYWYRQDPGQGLRLIYYSQIVNDFQKGDIAEGYSVSREKKESFPLTVTSAQKNPTAFYLCAIKEDTEAFFGQGTRLTVV.